These 21 T cell receptor beta chains were sequenced from one sample in a study of CD8+CD57+ T cells in acquired aplastic anemia (dated by TCRdb to the late 2010s). TCRdb records Illumina HiSeq 2000 as the sequencer. Genomic DNA served as template for TCR beta VDJ combination and CDR3 sequence profiling. The public reads were quality trimmed at Q25 with fastp and then assembled into clones with MiXCR by TCRdb, keeping productive beta chains. Each entry merges the rows of one CDR3 protein and shows their most common DNA and genes. In all, the sample holds about 71,000 distinct CDR3 sequences, and 45% to 60% of those were seen once. Jointly, the top ten make up about 9% of the sample. Sequencing was performed on sorted CD4+, CD8+, or CD8+CD57+ T cells (not recorded which) from PBMCs. These receptor sequences come from a human donor in good health, serving as a control.

The gene calls are TRBV29-1 and TRBJ2-7; maybe TRBD1 (5 bases). Germline CDR1 reads SQVTM; CDR2 reads ANQGSEA. The CDR3 runs 13 residues. V was trimmed by 4 bases and J by 0 bases, leaving 10 bases between them. The CDR3 nucleotides read TGCAGCGTTGCAGAGACAGCCTCCTACGAGCAGTACTTC. Residues: CSVAETASYEQYF.

This clonotype was picked up many times. The rearrangement links TRBV7-9 to TRBJ1-4, with no clear D. The CDR3 consists of 15 residues. Germline lookup yields CDR1 SEHNR and CDR2 FQNEAQ (reference sequence). Trimming stripped 1 base from V and 7 bases from J, with 13 bases between. CDR3 DNA sequence: TGTGCCAGCAGCTTAGATATCGGGTTCGCTGAAAAACTGTTTTTT. This translates into CASSLDIGFAEKLFF.

With respect to this clonotype: Since no conserved phenylalanine or tryptophan closes the CDR3, a read error is the likely cause. The V gene is TRBV9, the J gene TRBJ1-2; 7 bases map to TRBD1. CDR1 is SGDLS, CDR2 YYNGEE, per germline. This CDR3 is built from 15 residues. The V and J ends lost 3 bases and 6 bases, in that order; junction bases with no gene match: 11. CDR3 in DNA: TGTGCCAGCAGCGGACGGGACAGAGGGTTAGATGGCTACACCCTC. It is translated as CASSGRDRGLDGYTL.

This clonotype was recorded many times. The chain is built from TRBV4-2 and TRBJ2-2; the D gene is possibly TRBD1 (5 bases). V dropped 3 bases and J dropped 5 bases, with 16 bases sitting between them. Germline V CDR1 and CDR2: LGHNA, YNFKEQ. CDR3 length equals 16 residues. The CDR3 region is CASSQEGADLTGELFF. For the CDR3, the DNA is TGTGCCAGCAGCCAGGAAGGGGCGGACCTTACCGGGGAGCTGTTTTTT.

Comments on this clonotype: This may be a read error: a much more frequent sequence differs by one nucleotide. The chain joins TRBV27 to TRBJ2-7, with D possibly being TRBD2 (6 bases). Germline V lookup: CDR1 MNHEY, CDR2 SMNVEV (reference sequence). The CDR3 totals 13 residues. The CDR3 DNA follows: TGTGCCAGCAGTTTACCGTATAACGGAGGGACGCACTTC. Its translation: CASSLPYNGGTHF.

This clonotype was seen many times. One end of the junction fails to match germline, which may point to a read error. CDR3 sequence: CSALDGSYDYTF. CDR3 nucleotide sequence: TGCAGCGCTTTGGACGGAAGCTATGACTACACCTTC. The chain carries TRBV29-1 and TRBJ1-2; D unclear. The CDR3 consists of 12 residues. Germline CDR1 is SQVTM and CDR2 is ANQGSEA.

By sample share, this clonotype is medium-sized (0.01 to 0.1%). The V and J genes are TRBV2 and TRBJ1-2, with D possibly matching TRBD1 (6 bases). The CDR3 is 13 residues long. Trimming shortened V by 0 bases and J by 6 bases, and 8 bases separated the two germline ends. Germline values: CDR1 SNHLY, CDR2 FYNNEI. The CDR3, as DNA: TGTGCCAGCAGTGAAGCTACAGGGAATGGCTACACCTTC. It is translated as CASSEATGNGYTF.

The chain recombines TRBV6-2 or TRBV6-3 with TRBJ2-1; D assignment may be TRBD1 or TRBD2 (5 bases each). The germline CDR1 and CDR2 sequences are MNHEY and SVGEGT. The CDR3 has 12 residues. The V end was cut by 8 bases, the J end by 7 bases, with 12 bases between. CDR3 loop: CASDFGGNEQFF. CDR3 coding DNA: TGTGCCAGCGATTTTGGGGGAAATGAGCAGTTCTTC.

This chain links TRBV19 with TRBJ1-2, with unresolved D. There are 15 residues in the CDR3. V lost 9 bases and J lost 7, with 24 bases in between. The germline gives CDR1 LNHDA, CDR2 SQIVND (reference sequence). The CDR3 sequence: CASFPAASSYRGYTF. Here the CDR3 DNA reads TGTGCCAGCTTCCCAGCCGCCTCAAGTTATCGTGGCTACACCTTC.

The chain is built from TRBV10-3 and TRBJ2-5; 8 bases align to TRBD2. V was pared by 7 bases and J by 1 base, with 5 bases of the junction left unmatched. The CDR3 length is 14 residues. Looked up from germline, CDR1 is ENHRY and CDR2 is SYGVKD. The CDR3 loop reads CAITSGGFQETQYF. The CDR3 bases are TGTGCCATCACCAGCGGGGGATTCCAAGAGACCCAGTACTTC.

This rearrangement joins TRBV29-1 to TRBJ1-1; TRBD1 matches at 8 bases. The junction had 6 bases not matched to a gene; V was cut back by 4 bases and J by 5 bases. Germline V lookup: CDR1 SQVTM, CDR2 ANQGSEA. There are 13 residues in the CDR3. The CDR3: CSVVQGGRTEAFF. CDR3 DNA: TGCAGCGTTGTACAGGGGGGGAGGACTGAAGCTTTCTTT.

As to this clonotype: A clone one base away is much larger, so this may be a read error. CDR3 loop: CASSKLSGGTGELFF. The DNA of the CDR3 is TGTGCCAGCAGTAAACTATCAGGGGGGACCGGGGAGCTGTTTTTT. The V and J genes are TRBV6-1 and TRBJ2-2; TRBD1 might be the D (7 bases). Germline V gives CDR1 MNHNS, CDR2 SASEGT. The CDR3 covers 15 residues. V lost 5 bases and J 5 bases, leaving 15 bases between the germline ends.

This clonotype was recorded at least ten times. DNA of the CDR3: TGTGCCAGCACCTCGGACAGGGCCACTGAAGCTTTCTTT. Its protein is CASTSDRATEAFF. The chain combines TRBV12-3 or TRBV12-4 with TRBJ1-1, with TRBD1 matching over 8 bases. V lost 7 bases and J lost 4; bases outside the gene matches: 5. This CDR3 spans 13 amino acids.

The CDR3 loop is CASSRAGGADTQYF. DNA of the CDR3: TGTGCCAGCAGTAGAGCGGGAGGCGCAGATACGCAGTATTTT. This chain joins TRBV6-4 and TRBJ2-3; 9 nucleotides align to TRBD2. The V gene's germline CDR1 is MRHNA and CDR2 SNTAGT. V was pared by 5 bases and J by 4 bases, with 4 bases of the junction left unmatched. The CDR3 totals 14 residues.

V usage is TRBV5-1 and J usage is TRBJ1-1; maybe TRBD1 (5 bases). CDR1 and CDR2 (germline): SGHRS, YFSETQ. This CDR3 contains 15 residues. V lost 0 bases and J 0 bases, leaving 9 bases between the germline ends. The CDR3 reads CASSLGQNLNTEAFF. The CDR3 region has the DNA TGCGCCAGCAGCTTGGGACAGAACCTGAACACTGAAGCTTTCTTT.

This clonotype has more than one count but fewer than ten. The chain joins TRBV27 to TRBJ1-1; tentative D call: TRBD1 (6 bases). The CDR3 runs 15 residues. V gave up 7 bases and J gave up 1 base, with 16 bases separating them. CDR1 is MNHEY and CDR2 is SMNVEV in the germline V gene (reference sequence). The CDR3, as DNA: TGTGCCAGCACACCGGGGGCAGGCTCGAACACTGAAGCTTTCTTT. Translating it yields CASTPGAGSNTEAFF.

The J gene is TRBJ1-2, the V gene TRBV20-1; D possibly corresponds to TRBD1 (5 bases). CDR3 length: 14 residues. V was pared by 1 base and J by 6 bases, with 15 bases between. Germline V gene lookup returns CDR1 DFQATT and CDR2 SNEGSKA (reference sequence). The CDR3 loop reads CSARGGGDGDGYTF. Here the CDR3 DNA reads TGCAGTGCTAGAGGGGGTGGGGACGGAGATGGCTACACCTTC.

This clonotype occurred many times. This chain links TRBV7-9 with TRBJ1-1; TRBD1 is a possible D gene (6 bases). This CDR3 region has 15 residues. From germline, CDR1 is SEHNR and CDR2 FQNEAQ (reference sequence). Trimming removed 1 base from V and 1 base from J, with 10 bases in between. Here the CDR3 reads CASSLVRTENTEAFF. CDR3 bases: TGTGCCAGCAGCTTAGTTAGGACAGAGAACACTGAAGCTTTCTTT.

This chain connects TRBV2 to TRBJ2-1; 7 bases line up with TRBD1. V lost 3 bases to trimming and J lost 4 bases; unmatched junction nucleotides: 6. CDR3 length: 15 residues. Germline loops: CDR1 SNHLY, CDR2 FYNNEI. The CDR3 reads CASSDTGTAYNEQFF. The CDR3 DNA is TGTGCCAGCAGTGATACCGGGACAGCTTACAATGAGCAGTTCTTC.

This clonotype has a count of ten or more. The chain links TRBV9 to TRBJ1-2; D gene unclear. Trimming removed 4 bases at V and 2 bases at J, with 9 bases between. The CDR3 consists of 13 residues. Germline V gene sequence: CDR1 SGDLS, CDR2 YYNGEE. CDR3 bases: TGTGCCAGCAGCCCAAACCAAAACTATGGCTACACCTTC. This sequence encodes CASSPNQNYGYTF.

This clonotype was seen ten or more times. V gene TRBV12-3 or TRBV12-4 combines with J gene TRBJ1-2, with D possibly matching TRBD1 (6 bases). This CDR3 has 12 residues. The V end lost 5 bases, the J end lost 8 bases, and 12 bases lay between the germline ends. CDR3 sequence: CASSRHREGYTF. The CDR3 DNA is TGTGCCAGCAGTAGGCACAGGGAAGGCTACACCTTC.